Here is one T cell receptor (beta chain) with its context. Sequenced by immunoSEQ multiplex PCR; TCRdb stores in-frame clones only, minus some. The repertoire holds 45,000 to 60,000 clones, with roughly 88% as singletons. The sample originates from a study of T cells in localized non-small cell lung cancer. Germline CDR1 reads MNHNY; CDR2 reads SVGAGI (reference sequence). The CDR3 consists of 14 residues. V is TRBV6-6 and J is TRBJ2-5; D is perhaps TRBD2 (5 bases). The DNA end lines up better with TRBJ2-7; the J call may be wrong. Sequencing used peripheral blood, obtained before any cancer treatment. This receptor was obtained from a woman aged 35 to 70 with stage I lung adenocarcinoma. CDR3 sequence: CASSYKASHYEQYF. The DNA of the CDR3 is TGTGCCAGCAGTTACAAAGCTAGCCACTACGAGCAGTACTTC.